The clone carrying this T cell receptor (beta chain) was found a few times. Its antigen is unknown. Sampling consisted of one heparinised blood draw per donor, averaging roughly 110 mL. Isolation of CD4+ naive, central memory, regulatory and stem cell-like memory cells was achieved by sorting via CD45RO/CCR7/CD25/CD127/CD95/CD27. Purities in excess of 98% were seen in all sorted populations. The entirety of the isolated RNA underwent reverse transcription, so expressed TCRB transcripts were sequenced. The assay was immunoSEQ multiplex PCR, and TCRdb's table has in-frame clones only and misses some. The data hold about 340,000 clones, with approximately 8% observed a single time. The sample originates from a study of beta chain features in type 1 diabetes. General observations from the study: Patients with type 1 diabetes carried fewer insertions and had more deletions at their VDJ junctions.

The ends were cut back, 1 base at V and 1 base at J, with 1 base in the middle. CDR3 length equals 12 residues. The germline CDR1 and CDR2 sequences are LNHNV and YYDKDF (reference sequence). The receptor was isolated from a woman aged 18-29 years in good health. Source material: central memory CD4+ T cells from blood. The chain joins TRBV15 to TRBJ1-1; no definite D call. The CDR3 DNA sequence: TGTGCCACCAGCAGAGGGAACACTGAAGCTTTCTTT. Amino acids: CATSRGNTEAFF.